What follows are 10 T cell receptor beta chains derived from one specimen sequenced in a study of blood T cell repertoires in COVID-19. The method was immunoSEQ multiplex PCR; TCRdb's version includes in-frame clones alone and lacks a portion of them. The sample includes 97,000 or so clones, 90% of them seen just once. The specimen sequenced was peripheral blood. The source is a man aged 55 to 70 with acute or convalescent COVID-19.

This sequence joins TRBV9 and TRBJ1-1, with D unclear. Germline V CDR1 and CDR2: SGDLS, YYNGEE. The CDR3 loop spans 15 amino acids. V was clipped by 0 bases and J by 4 bases, with 13 bases between them. This chain's CDR3 is CASSVVGSGSTEAFF. CDR3 DNA: TGTGCCAGCAGCGTAGTCGGGAGCGGGAGCACTGAAGCTTTCTTT.

The rearrangement joins TRBV6-5 to TRBJ2-7; D remains ambiguous. Germline V gene data show CDR1 as MNHEY and CDR2 as SVGAGI. This CDR3 has 12 amino acids. V lost 4 bases and J 4 bases, leaving 8 bases between the germline ends. The CDR3 DNA follows: TGTGCCAGCAGTTCCCCCCAGTACGAGCAGTACTTC. This sequence encodes CASSSPQYEQYF.

The V gene is TRBV5-1, the J gene TRBJ2-7; no clear D gene. CDR1 and CDR2 (germline): SGHRS, YFSETQ. Trimming stripped 3 bases from V and 2 bases from J, with 12 bases between. The CDR3 extends over 14 amino acids. Here the CDR3 reads CASSSDWAPYEQYV. The CDR3 DNA follows: TGCGCCAGCAGCTCCGATTGGGCCCCCTACGAGCAGTACGTC.

The rearrangement links TRBV6-6 to TRBJ1-4; 10 bases align to TRBD1. V trimming: 4 bases; J trimming: 14 bases; junction bases outside the gene matches: 7. In germline, CDR1 is MNHNY, CDR2 SVGAGI (reference sequence). The CDR3 has 13 amino acids. The CDR3 sequence is CASSSTGGLGLFF. In DNA form, the CDR3 reads TGTGCCAGCAGTTCGACAGGGGGCTTAGGGCTGTTTTTT.

The J gene is TRBJ1-1, the V gene TRBV9, with TRBD1 matching 7 bases. CDR1 is SGDLS and CDR2 is YYNGEE in the germline V gene. With V trimmed by 4 bases and J by 10 bases, 4 bases remained unmatched. The CDR3 spans 11 residues. CDR3 protein: CASSSGQRAFF. For the CDR3, the DNA is TGTGCCAGCAGCTCGGGACAGAGAGCTTTCTTT. Combining the CDR3 with reference TRBV9 and TRBJ1-1 gives the whole variable domain DSGVTQTPKHLITATGQRVTLRCSPRSGDLSVYWYQQSLDQGLQFLIQYYNGEERAKGNILERFSAQQFPDLHSELNLSSLELGDSALYFCASSSGQRAFFGQGTRLTVV.

The genes are TRBV28 and TRBJ1-6; TRBD1 matches 9 bases. This CDR3 is 16 amino acids long. Trimming cost V 5 bases and J 9 bases; bases outside gene matches: 11. Germline assignment: CDR1 MDHEN and CDR2 SYDVKM. The CDR3 region has the DNA TGTGCCAGCAGTATCATGGTCGGGACAGGGTCTTCACCCCTCCACTTT. Amino acids: CASSIMVGTGSSPLHF.

This chain joins TRBV7-9 and TRBJ1-2; 11 bases agree with TRBD1. Germline V gene data show CDR1 as SEHNR and CDR2 as FQNEAQ (reference sequence). CDR3 size: 14 residues. J was trimmed by 4 bases and V by 4 bases; bases with no gene match: 2. CDR3 DNA sequence: TGTGCCAGCAGCTACGGGACAGGGGGCTATGGCTACACCTTC. Its translation is CASSYGTGGYGYTF. Variable domain in full (rest from reference TRBV7-9 and TRBJ1-2): DTGVSQNPRHKITKRGQNVTFRCDPISEHNRLYWYRQTLGQGPEFLTYFQNEAQLEKSRLLSDRFSAERPKGSFSTLEIQRTEQGDSAMYLCASSYGTGGYGYTFGSGTRLTVV.

This rearrangement joins TRBV19 to TRBJ2-2; unclear D gene. There are 14 residues in the CDR3. Germline V gives CDR1 LNHDA, CDR2 SQIVND (reference sequence). Trimming pared 6 bases from V and 0 bases from J, leaving 8 bases between. CDR3 loop: CASSTPANTGELFF. The CDR3 DNA is TGTGCCAGTAGCACCCCAGCGAACACCGGGGAGCTGTTTTTT. Drawing the rest from reference TRBV19 and TRBJ2-2, the complete variable domain is DGGITQSPKYLFRKEGQNVTLSCEQNLNHDAMYWYRQDPGQGLRLIYYSQIVNDFQKGDIAEGYSVSREKKESFPLTVTSAQKNPTAFYLCASSTPANTGELFFGEGSRLTVL.

This clone was counted ten times or more. The chain recombines TRBV6-5 with TRBJ1-4; TRBD1 matches at 7 bases. The CDR3 runs 15 residues. The germline CDR1 and CDR2 sequences are MNHEY and SVGAGI. The trim removed 0 bases at V and 5 bases at J, leaving 3 bases unmatched. The CDR3 spells CASSYSGQINEKLFF. The CDR3 nucleotides read TGTGCCAGCAGTTACTCGGGACAGATCAATGAAAAACTGTTTTTT.

This chain connects TRBV30 to TRBJ1-2, with D maybe TRBD1 (6 bases). CDR1 GTSNPN and CDR2 SVGIG come from the germline V gene (reference sequence). Trimming took off 3 bases at V and 0 bases at J, with 8 bases between the two ends. This CDR3 has 13 amino acids. The CDR3 here is CAWSQGPNYGYTF. DNA of the CDR3: TGTGCCTGGAGCCAGGGGCCTAACTATGGCTACACCTTC.